A selection of T cell receptor beta chains follows, all from one sample in a study of quantifying T cell responses using KT2 cells. MiXCR, applied by TCRdb to the UMI-ligation and nested PCR reads, yields one record per CDR3 protein. The sample gives about 32,000 distinct CDR3 sequences, about 7.3% of which show up once; more than 15% is in the top ten. Sequencing input: PBMCs spiked with cells of the T cell clone KT2. Source of these receptors: a human donor. Each CDR3 is given with its conserved first and last residue. D genes are given only for firm matches. The size entry is marked missing in some rows and otherwise reads once, few, many or a size class.

abundance	v_gene	d_gene	j_gene	CDR3aa	CDR3nt
-	TRBV20-1	TRBD1	TRBJ2-4	CSVGRGPSVAKNIQYF	TGCAGTGTGGGCAGGGGGCCATCCGTAGCCAAAAACATTCAGTACTTC
many	TRBV12-3/TRBV12-4	-	TRBJ1-1	CASSPRRGSWTFF	TGTGCCAGCAGTCCACGGCGGGGATCGTGGACTTTCTTT
few	TRBV5-6	-	TRBJ2-7	CASSPGLTYEQYF	TGTGCCAGCAGCCCTGGACTGACCTACGAGCAGTACTTC
-	TRBV2	-	TRBJ2-4	CASSGLPQDSQYF	TGTGCCAGCAGTGGGCTCCCCCAGGATTCTCAGTACTTC
few	TRBV10-3	-	TRBJ1-5	CAISDTGRQVQPQHF	TGTGCCATCAGTGACACCGGGAGACAGGTTCAGCCCCAGCATTTT
few	TRBV6-6	-	TRBJ2-3	CASTHTDTQYF	TGTGCCAGCACCCACACAGATACGCAGTATTTT
few	TRBV5-1	-	TRBJ2-3	CASSLVVTDTQYF	TGCGCCAGCAGCTTGGTAGTCACAGATACGCAGTATTTT
few	TRBV2	-	TRBJ2-7	CASMDSGAYEQYF	TGTGCCAGCATGGATAGCGGCGCCTACGAGCAGTACTTC
few	TRBV14	-	TRBJ1-1	CASSLLGVNTEAFF	TGTGCCAGCAGCCTTTTGGGGGTGAACACTGAAGCTTTCTTT
-	TRBV3-1	TRBD2	TRBJ2-2	CASSLYLAGASTGELFF	TGTGCCAGCAGCCTCTATCTAGCGGGAGCTTCCACCGGGGAGCTGTTTTTT
many	TRBV13	-	TRBJ1-5	CASRVLNQPQHF	TGTGCCAGCAGGGTCCTCAATCAGCCCCAGCATTTT
-	TRBV10-2	-	TRBJ2-3	CASSVRADTQYF	TGCGCCAGCAGTGTACGGGCAGATACGCAGTATTTT
many	TRBV20-1	-	TRBJ1-5	CSAEGVANQPQHF	TGCAGTGCAGAGGGGGTCGCCAATCAGCCCCAGCATTTT
-	TRBV14	TRBD1	TRBJ1-2	CASSHSTGANYGYTF	TGCGCCAGCAGCCACTCGACAGGGGCTAACTATGGCTACACCTTC
-	TRBV27	-	TRBJ2-1	CASSLDMSLSSYNEQFF	TGTGCCAGCAGTTTAGATATGTCCTTATCCTCCTACAATGAGCAGTTCTTC
many	TRBV21-1	-	TRBJ2-7	CASSTGTSGTSYEQYF	TGTGCCAGCAGCACGGGGACTAGCGGGACCTCCTACGAGCAGTACTTC
few	TRBV5-1	-	TRBJ2-5	CASSLDRYTQETQYF	TGCGCCAGCAGCTTGGACAGATACACTCAAGAGACCCAGTACTTC
many	TRBV7-9	-	TRBJ2-7	CASSPEAYEQYF	TGTGCCAGCAGCCCCGAGGCCTACGAGCAGTACTTC
-	TRBV6-4	-	TRBJ2-3	CASSVEITDTQYF	TGTGCCAGCAGTGTGGAGATCACAGATACGCAGTATTTT
few	TRBV5-1	-	TRBJ2-7	CASSLGTVPYEQYF	TGCGCCAGCAGCTTGGGGACCGTGCCATACGAGCAGTACTTC
-	TRBV6-6	-	TRBJ1-2	CASRIEANYGYTF	TGTGCCAGCAGGATAGAAGCGAACTATGGCTACACCTTC